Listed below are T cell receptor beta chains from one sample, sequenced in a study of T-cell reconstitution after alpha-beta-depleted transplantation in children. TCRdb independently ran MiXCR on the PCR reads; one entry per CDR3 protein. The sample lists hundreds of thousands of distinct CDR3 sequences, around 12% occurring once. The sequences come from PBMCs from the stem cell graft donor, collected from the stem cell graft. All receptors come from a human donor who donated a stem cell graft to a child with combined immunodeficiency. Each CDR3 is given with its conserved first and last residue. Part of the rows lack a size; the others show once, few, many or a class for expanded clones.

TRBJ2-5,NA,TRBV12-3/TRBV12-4,CASTPGLAGFQETQYF
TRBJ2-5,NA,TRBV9,CASSPGSSGFQETQYF
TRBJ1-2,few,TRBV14,CASSTRQANYGYTF
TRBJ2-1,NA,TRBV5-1,CASSFDSGSSYNEQFF
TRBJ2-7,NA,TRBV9,CASSRRPAGEGYEQYF
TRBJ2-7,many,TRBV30,CAWTTPREGSYEQYF
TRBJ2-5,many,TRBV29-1,CSAAFETQYF
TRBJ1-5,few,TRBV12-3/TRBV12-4,CASSYGQLNQPQHF
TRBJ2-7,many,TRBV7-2,CASSLTGVAYEQYF
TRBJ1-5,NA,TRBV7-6,CASSLIGGNQPQHF
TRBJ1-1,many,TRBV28,CASSFTDRLNTEAFF
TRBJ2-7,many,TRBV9,CASSESGSVDYEQYF
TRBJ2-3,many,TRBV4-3,CASSPGLAGEGTDTQYF
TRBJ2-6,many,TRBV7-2,CASTPRRGQPLTF
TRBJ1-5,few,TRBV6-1,CASRAGTGLNQPQHF
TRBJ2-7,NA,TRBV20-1,CSARDGTTNEQYF
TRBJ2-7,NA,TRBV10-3,CAISGRDRGPSSYEQYF
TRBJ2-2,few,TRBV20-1,CSAGLAGDTGELFF
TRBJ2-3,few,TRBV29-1,CSVEIGEENTDTQYF
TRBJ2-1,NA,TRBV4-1,CASSQVSQRLLGLGNNEQFF
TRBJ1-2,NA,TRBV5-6,CASSLAGQNYGYTF
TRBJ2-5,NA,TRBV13,CASSRTGGSQWETQYF
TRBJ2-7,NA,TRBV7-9,CASSSGQITDEQYF
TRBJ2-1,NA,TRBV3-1,CASSQVAVHPSYNEQFF
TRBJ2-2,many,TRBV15,CATMAGMNTGELFF
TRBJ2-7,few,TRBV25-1,CASSGTGGPRYEQYF
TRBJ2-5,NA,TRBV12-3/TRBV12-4,CASSPARGPQKTQYF
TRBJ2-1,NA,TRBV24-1,CATSDFRGPSYNEQFF
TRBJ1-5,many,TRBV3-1,CASSRQGYQPQHF
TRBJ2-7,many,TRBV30,CAWSVGIEQYF
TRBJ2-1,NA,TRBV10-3,CAISGTSGVTYNEQFF
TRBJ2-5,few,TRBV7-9,CASSLFTGTATQETQYF
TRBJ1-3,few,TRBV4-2,CASSQVASSGNTIYF
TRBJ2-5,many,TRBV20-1,CSARGTSAHWETQYF
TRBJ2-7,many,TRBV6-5,CASAAPARGSYEQYF
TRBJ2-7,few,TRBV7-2,CASSPTSGGTYEQYF
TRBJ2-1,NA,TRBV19,CASSAGDRKFTYNEQFF
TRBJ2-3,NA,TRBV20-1,CSANLAGVTDTQYF
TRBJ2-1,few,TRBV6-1,CASSRSGRAIDEQFF
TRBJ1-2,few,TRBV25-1,CASSEFEGGGSYGYTF
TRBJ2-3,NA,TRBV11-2,CASSLEAAPADTQYF
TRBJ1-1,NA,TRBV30,CAQTENTEAFF
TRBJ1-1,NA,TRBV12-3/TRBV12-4,CTSSPPFEVTEAFF
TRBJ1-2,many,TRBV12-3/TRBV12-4,CASSFLSQVGSYTF
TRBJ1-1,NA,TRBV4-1,CASSHVGQTEAFF
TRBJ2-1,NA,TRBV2,CASRAIRGAYNEQFF